The sample holds many counts of the clone carrying this TCR beta chain. The antigen is not known. From the RACE reads, TCRdb called clonotypes with MiXCR, one entry per CDR3 protein. The sample has about 82,000 distinct CDR3 sequences; around 6.7% are singletons. These data are taken from a study of human T cells and chemical hapten exposure. CDR1 and CDR2 (germline): SGHRS, YFSETQ. Trimming stripped 3 bases from V and 2 bases from J, with 11 bases between. The CDR3 spans 14 residues. Study-level findings and limits: Significantly more large CDR3 similarity clusters arose among expanded TCRs than among controls. The donor cohort had alopecia, so its immune response may not match that of healthy people.

Time point noted: patch test 2, 6 weeks after DPC sensitization. Treatment of the sample: therapeutic diphenylcyclopropenone sensitization with weekly scalp DPC. The chain employs TRBV5-1 and TRBJ2-5; no clear D. The source was whole blood, collected in connection with sensitization to the hapten diphenylcyclopropenone (DPC). This clonotype originated in a woman in her twenties or thirties with alopecia areata. Some clones in this sample may be carry-over from other donors' samples. CDR3 in amino acids: CASSSLGNQETQYF. CDR3 sequence (DNA): TGCGCCAGCAGCTCGCTCGGTAATCAAGAGACCCAGTACTTC.